The clone carrying this TCR beta chain occurred a few times. The antigen remains unidentified. The record originates from a study of cytomegalovirus exposure and HLA in healthy donors. The study's findings and limits: Most likely, a cluster of highly shared sequence variants arose as a sequencing artifact. It has been reported that TCR beta sequences accurately predicted the HLA-A and HLA-B alleles of most subjects. Later, an analysis found that common viral pathogens appeared to be linked with several of the most significant clusters.

CDR1 SGDLS and CDR2 YYNGEE come from the germline V gene. The CDR3 is made up of 14 amino acids. V was clipped by 4 bases and J by 6 bases; unmatched bases: 9. The PCR was carried out with 60 Vbeta primers and 13 Jbeta primers. The repertoire was sequenced with immunoSEQ multiplex PCR; TCRdb's copy has only in-frame clones and lacks some. The repertoire holds roughly 170,000 clones, 80% seen once, with under 7.5% in the top ten. The TCR sequence derives from a man aged 30 to 39 in good health and CMV-seropositive. The chain joins TRBV9 to TRBJ1-1; TRBD1 matches at 7 bases. Sequencing was carried out using PBMCs. This chain's CDR3 is CASSLGTAWAEAFF. CDR3 nucleotide sequence: TGTGCCAGCAGCCTCGGGACAGCCTGGGCTGAAGCTTTCTTT.